Below, 10 T cell receptor beta chains from the same sample are listed, as sequenced in a study of glioma-infiltrating T cells after dendritic cell vaccination. Assay: immunoSEQ multiplex PCR; the TCRdb copy retains only in-frame clones and omits some. The data hold more than 85,000 clones, with roughly 89% observed a single time. The time point denotes: after dendritic cell vaccination, including at tumor progression/relapse. Sequenced here: blood, sampled after dendritic cell vaccination. Receptors originate from a human donor with glioblastoma.

The chain has TRBV10-3 and TRBJ2-1; a weak D match, TRBD1 (5 bases). V was cut by 5 bases and J by 1 base, with 15 bases left in between. CDR3 size: 16 residues. The V gene's germline CDR1 is ENHRY and CDR2 SYGVKD. The CDR3 DNA reads TGTGCCATCAGTTTTGAATCAGGGAAATCCTACAATGAGCAGTTCTTC. It is translated as CAISFESGKSYNEQFF.

The chain links TRBV19 to TRBJ1-1; the match to TRBD1 covers 10 bases. The ends lost 1 base at V and 5 bases at J; junction bases unmatched: 7. The CDR3 contains 16 residues. The germline gives CDR1 LNHDA, CDR2 SQIVND (reference sequence). Written as DNA, the CDR3 is TGTGCCAGTAGTATAGGGTGGGACAGGGGAAATACTGAAGCTTTCTTT. This translates into CASSIGWDRGNTEAFF. Together with reference TRBV19 and TRBJ1-1, the CDR3 gives the full variable domain: DGGITQSPKYLFRKEGQNVTLSCEQNLNHDAMYWYRQDPGQGLRLIYYSQIVNDFQKGDIAEGYSVSREKKESFPLTVTSAQKNPTAFYLCASSIGWDRGNTEAFFGQGTRLTVV.

This chain connects TRBV30 to TRBJ2-3; D is unresolved. Germline assignment: CDR1 GTSNPN and CDR2 SVGIG (reference sequence). Trimming left V 4 bases short and J 5 bases short, with 10 bases between. The CDR3 is 12 residues long. CDR3 loop: CAWISEGDTQYF. The CDR3 nucleotides read TGTGCCTGGATAAGCGAAGGAGATACGCAGTATTTT.

This clone was detected once. This chain connects TRBV5-1 to TRBJ2-7, with D perhaps matching TRBD2 (5 bases). The CDR3 length is 13 residues. With 1 base removed from V and 4 bases from J, the gap between germline ends came to 9 bases. Germline CDR1 is SGHRS and CDR2 is YFSETQ. The CDR3 is CASSLPGMYEQYF. The CDR3 bases are TGCGCCAGCAGCTTGCCGGGAATGTACGAGCAGTACTTC.

The chain recombines TRBV6-1 with TRBJ1-5; weak D call: TRBD1 (6 bases). With 2 bases removed from V and 0 bases from J, the gap between germline ends came to 11 bases. This CDR3 is 16 amino acids long. CDR1 is MNHNS and CDR2 is SASEGT in the germline V gene. The chain's CDR3 is CASSELQGYSNQPQHF. CDR3 coding DNA: TGTGCCAGCAGTGAACTACAGGGTTATAGCAATCAGCCCCAGCATTTT.

V gene TRBV29-1 combines with J gene TRBJ2-7, with D perhaps TRBD2 (7 bases). Trimming pared 3 bases from V and 4 bases from J, leaving 16 bases between. Germline CDR1 SQVTM, CDR2 ANQGSEA. This CDR3 has 14 residues. The CDR3 here is CSVDGGQGKYEQYF. The DNA of the CDR3 is TGCAGCGTTGACGGGGGGCAGGGCAAGTACGAGCAGTACTTC.

V is TRBV15 and J is TRBJ2-2; a possible D gene is TRBD2 (7 bases). The CDR3 covers 15 residues. Germline V gene lookup returns CDR1 LNHNV and CDR2 YYDKDF (reference sequence). The ends were cut back, 8 bases at V and 5 bases at J, with 18 bases in the middle. The CDR3 region is CATSPGGQDTGELFF. The CDR3 coding sequence is TGTGCCACCTCTCCCGGGGGGCAGGATACCGGGGAGCTGTTTTTT. Filled out from reference TRBV15 and TRBJ2-2, the complete variable domain reads DAMVIQNPRYQVTQFGKPVTLSCSQTLNHNVMYWYQQKSSQAPKLLFHYYDKDFNNEADTPDNFQSRRPNTSFCFLDIRSPGLGDTAMYLCATSPGGQDTGELFFGEGSRLTVL.

The chain joins TRBV2 to TRBJ2-7, with unresolved D. Germline V gives CDR1 SNHLY, CDR2 FYNNEI. The CDR3 is 13 residues long. The V and J ends lost 6 bases and 4 bases respectively, with 13 bases between them. CDR3 loop: CASRGYTTYEQYF. In DNA, the CDR3 is TGTGCCAGCAGAGGATACACGACTTACGAGCAGTACTTC. The whole variable domain, remainder taken from reference TRBV2 and TRBJ2-7, is EPEVTQTPSHQVTQMGQEVILRCVPISNHLYFYWYRQILGQKVEFLVSFYNNEISEKSEIFDDQFSVERPDGSNFTLKIRSTKLEDSAMYFCASRGYTTYEQYFGPGTRLTVT.

This chain uses TRBV6-1 with TRBJ2-1; TRBD1 aligns across 9 bases. The CDR3 is made up of 15 amino acids. The V segment lost 7 bases and the J segment 8 bases; nucleotides outside the gene matches: 12. In germline, CDR1 is MNHNS, CDR2 SASEGT. The CDR3 region is CASIHRTGVNDEQFF. Here the CDR3 DNA reads TGTGCCAGCATCCACAGGACAGGGGTAAACGATGAGCAGTTCTTC.

The chain links TRBV2 to TRBJ2-5, with D possibly matching TRBD2 (6 bases). The germline CDR1 and CDR2 sequences are SNHLY and FYNNEI. Trimming removed 1 base from V and 4 bases from J, with 25 bases in between. This CDR3 region has 19 residues. The CDR3 DNA is TGTGCCAGCAGTGAAGTCGGCCGGGCGGGACCTAACCGGGGAGAGACCCAGTACTTC. Its protein is CASSEVGRAGPNRGETQYF.